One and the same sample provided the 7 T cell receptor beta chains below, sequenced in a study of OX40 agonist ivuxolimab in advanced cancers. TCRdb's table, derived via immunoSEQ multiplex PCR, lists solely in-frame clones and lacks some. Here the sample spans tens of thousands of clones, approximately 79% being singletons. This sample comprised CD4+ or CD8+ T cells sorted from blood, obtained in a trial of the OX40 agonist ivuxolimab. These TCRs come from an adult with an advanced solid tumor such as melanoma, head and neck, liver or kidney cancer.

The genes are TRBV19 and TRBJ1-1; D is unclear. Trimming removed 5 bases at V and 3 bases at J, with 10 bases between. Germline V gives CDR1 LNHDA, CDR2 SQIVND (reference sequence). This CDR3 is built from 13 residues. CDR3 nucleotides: TGTGCCAGTAGTGGCTCCCGGGACACTGAAGCTTTCTTT. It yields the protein CASSGSRDTEAFF.

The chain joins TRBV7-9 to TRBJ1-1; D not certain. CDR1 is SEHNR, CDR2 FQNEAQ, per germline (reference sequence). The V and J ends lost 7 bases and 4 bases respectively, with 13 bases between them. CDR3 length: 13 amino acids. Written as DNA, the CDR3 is TGTGCCAGCACCTTTGTAGGGAGCACTGAAGCTTTCTTT. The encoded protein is CASTFVGSTEAFF.

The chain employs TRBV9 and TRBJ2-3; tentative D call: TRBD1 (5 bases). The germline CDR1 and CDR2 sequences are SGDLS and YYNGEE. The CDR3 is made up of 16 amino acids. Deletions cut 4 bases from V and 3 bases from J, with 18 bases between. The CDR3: CASSLHRYELTDTQYF. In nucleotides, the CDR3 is TGTGCCAGCAGCCTCCACAGGTACGAATTGACAGATACGCAGTATTTT.

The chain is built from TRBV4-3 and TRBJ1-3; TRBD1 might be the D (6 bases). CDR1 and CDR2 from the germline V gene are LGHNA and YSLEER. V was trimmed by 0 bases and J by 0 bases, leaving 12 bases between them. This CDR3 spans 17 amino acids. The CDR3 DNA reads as TGCGCCAGCAGCCAAGATTGGGGGCTGCTCTCTGGAAACACCATATATTTT. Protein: CASSQDWGLLSGNTIYF.

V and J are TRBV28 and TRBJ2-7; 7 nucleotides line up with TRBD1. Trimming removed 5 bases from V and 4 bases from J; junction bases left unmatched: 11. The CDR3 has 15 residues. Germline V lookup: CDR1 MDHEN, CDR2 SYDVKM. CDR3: CASSAPGTVDYEQYF. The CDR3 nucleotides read TGTGCCAGCAGTGCGCCCGGGACAGTAGATTACGAGCAGTACTTC.

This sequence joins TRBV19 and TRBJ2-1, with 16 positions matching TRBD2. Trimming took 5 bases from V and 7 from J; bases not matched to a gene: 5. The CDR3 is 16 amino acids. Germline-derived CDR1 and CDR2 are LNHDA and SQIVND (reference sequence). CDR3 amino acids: CASSGTSGGAGNEQFF. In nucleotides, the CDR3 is TGTGCCAGTAGTGGGACTAGCGGGGGGGCAGGGAATGAGCAGTTCTTC.

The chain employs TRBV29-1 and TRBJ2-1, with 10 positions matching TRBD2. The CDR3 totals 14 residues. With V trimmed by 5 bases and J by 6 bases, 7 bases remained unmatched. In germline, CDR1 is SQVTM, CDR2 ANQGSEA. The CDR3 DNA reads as TGCAGCGTTTTAGGAGCGGGGGGGCTCAATGAGCAGTTCTTC. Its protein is CSVLGAGGLNEQFF.